The present T cell receptor beta chain was sequenced within a study of cytomegalovirus exposure and HLA in healthy donors listed by TCRdb under 2017. For the wider study: According to an earlier analysis of a few hundred of the donors, some 170 million T cells yielded 117 million unique TCR beta sequences and around 280 Gb of sequence data. Roughly 290 gigabases of sequencing data and 70 million to 95 million unique TCR sequences made up an early release that covered approximately 650 HLA-typed donors. Of the roughly 410 genotyped donors, roughly 80% were placed in the genetic ancestry cluster associated with self-reported Caucasian donors. The study aimed to test whether cataloging public T cell receptors could reveal signatures of past pathogen exposure. Using immunosequencing, the study profiled T cell repertoires from fewer than 850 subjects and related those repertoires to cytomegalovirus serostatus. Besides the first cohort of under 700 subjects, a separate validation cohort made up of over 100 different subjects was used. To predict cytomegalovirus infection status, the study brought together high-throughput TCR immunosequencing, statistical association of individual TCRs with disease status, and machine learning. In a later analysis, previously published TCR beta repertoires from roughly 710 donors were re-analyzed and high-resolution HLA genotyping was added so that TCR occurrence patterns could be studied. In the later analysis, no new phenotypic data were used to find candidate immune exposures; instead, reliance was placed on TCR beta sequences and their occurrence across donors. In an earlier analysis of roughly 580 of the donors, high-throughput TCR beta sequencing was used to judge whether each TCR beta V gene segment behaved as functional or pseudogenic. Donor age, sex, ethnicity and CMV serostatus were collected together with the repertoire data. A later genetic analysis used genome-wide SNP genotypes for about 55% of the 666 donors, treating that subset as a discovery cohort. All discovery cohort repertoires had been generated using a single sequencing platform. Both class I and class II loci were covered by HLA typing, at four-digit resolution. Typing coverage varied by locus: roughly 629-640 donors for A, B, C, DRB1 and DQB1; 500 to 550 for DQA1; more than 600 for DPA1; approximately 490 for DPB1. Because of strong linkage in the cohort, five DR-DQ haplotypes were treated as single units for association and clustering. Among some 400 genotyped donors of the cohort, an average of about 240,000 unique TCR beta nucleotide sequences were sequenced per donor, around a sixth of them non-productive. What the authors observed across the whole study: A later analysis associated 15,000 to 20,000 TCR beta sequences with specific HLA alleles at a false discovery rate of 0.05. Compared with equally common non-associated chains, HLA-associated TCR beta chains in a later analysis were more clonally expanded and had lower generation probabilities. Linkage disequilibrium might explain the correlated functional status among segregating V segments, but an unknown experimental factor could not be ruled out. The sequencing pipeline was judged likely to have produced a cluster of highly shared sequence variants as a technical artifact. While some public TCRs were present in many individuals, most TCR sequences turned up only very rarely across donors. A few of the identified cytomegalovirus-associated TCR beta chains were confirmed in vitro to be specific for cytomegalovirus antigens. Broadly in line with IMGT annotations, most TCR beta V segments showed up in productive rearrangements about 90% or about 30% of the time in an earlier analysis of roughly 590 of the donors. Because the 87-base-pair reads could not distinguish some IMGT-functional V segments, including TRBV6-2 and TRBV6-3, those segments were excluded. The classifier was reported to diagnose cytomegalovirus status with high specificity and sensitivity in both the original and validation cohorts. V-gene and J-gene trimming of TCR beta chains was associated with a missense DCLRE1C variant in a later genetic analysis, and the association was replicated in an independent cohort. According to a later analysis, parvovirus B19, influenza, CMV and Epstein-Barr virus appeared linked to several top co-occurrence clusters. Strong co-occurrence of HLA alleles, especially DR and DQ, made assigning TCR associations to individual alleles difficult. In a later analysis, the rate of TCR association differed among HLA loci, with DRB1 alleles having the most associated TCRs and HLA-C alleles having the fewest. In the study, roughly 160 TCR beta chains were listed as associated with cytomegalovirus. Because counts were too low, roughly 17 rarely observed V segments, including chromosome 9 orphons, were left out of the earlier analysis of a few hundred of the donors. Sequencing depth was assumed to be roughly uniform across donors in the presence/absence analyses, though that assumption may not hold. Only TCR beta chains were sequenced in this cohort, and the absence of alpha or paired-chain data limited detectable features. A later analysis found that most CMV-associated TCR beta chains appeared HLA-restricted, with HLA associations seemingly driven largely by CMV exposure. According to the authors, the approach could potentially be generalized to other disease states and immunological phenotypes. CMV serostatus was the only immune exposure information available for the cohort. In a later genetic analysis, fewer N-insertions in productive TCRs were reported among donors in an Asian-associated ancestry cluster than the roughly 640-donor mean. A further reported finding was that TCR beta sequences accurately predicted the HLA-A and HLA-B alleles for most subjects in the first cohort. Because HLA typing was missing for some donors at each locus, association tests included only the typed subset.

To note about this clone: Its antigen specificity is not known. There are no base qualities to consult, and no much larger clone falls within one base.

The cohort consisted of approximately 670 healthy bone marrow donors. At the time of sampling, every cohort member was nominally healthy, though immune exposures that went unrecorded were likely present. The donor was CMV seropositive and was included in the group of 290 or so seropositive cohort members. A peripheral blood sample was provided by each donor, and peripheral blood mononuclear cells were used for TCR beta sequencing. Genomic DNA extraction from the blood cell samples was performed with the Qiagen DNeasy Blood Extraction Kit. As encoded in the germline V gene, CDR1 is SGDLS while CDR2 is YYNGEE. After removal of 6 bases from V and 6 bases from J, the junction retains 13 bases not matched to a gene. Including the terminal cysteine and phenylalanine, the CDR3 comprises 16 residues. Solely the CDR3 DNA is kept, with 48 bases framed from the first base. Libraries were made using the immunoSEQ multiplex PCR assay. For the multiplex PCR, a mixture combining 60 forward primers for TCR Vbeta segments and 13 reverse primers for TCR Jbeta segments was used. A multiplex PCR assay on genomic DNA amplified the CDR3 region of rearranged TCR beta genes. On the Illumina HiSeq System, the amplified TCR beta libraries were sequenced as 87-base-pair reads. Concerning the study's data processing: A later analysis tallied about 77 million unique TCR beta chains across the approximately 670 repertoires, and around 10 million of those chains were shared by two or more donors. Raw reads were error-corrected and collapsed into unique sequences by a nearest-neighbor algorithm in which closely related sequences were merged to remove PCR and sequencing errors. CDR3 sequences were aligned to IMGT reference sequences to assign V, D and J gene segments. For a sequence to be retained, a match of at least six nucleotides was required to both a V gene segment and a J gene segment. A rearrangement was called productive if the CDR3 had no stop codons and remained in frame with V and J, and every other rearrangement was called non-productive. CDR3 was defined according to IMGT convention as the region running from the second conserved V-encoded cysteine to the conserved J-encoded phenylalanine. Sequences without an unambiguous match to a single V gene segment were excluded from the earlier analysis of about 630 of the donors. In an earlier analysis of a few hundred of the donors, a V segment was called functional when productive rearrangements were above 56.7%, and segregating when the standard deviation between donors exceeded 5%. A statistical classification framework was developed to diagnose cytomegalovirus status using the catalog of TCR beta chain sequences. In a later analysis, TCR nucleotide sequences were compared against IMGT/GENE-DB human TR gene sequences so that V and J genes could be assigned. In a later analysis, CDR3 sequences and most-parsimonious VDJ recombination scenarios were assigned using the TCRdist pipeline. A later analysis defined each TCR beta chain by its CDR3 amino acid sequence plus V-gene family, and excluded reads lacking a unique V-gene family. To address suspected cross-contamination and a sequencing artifact, a later analysis removed 592 highly shared, low-generation-probability nucleotide sequences. A later analysis calculated a clonal expansion index for each public chain from normalized within-repertoire ranks of inferred template counts. Generation probabilities in a later analysis came from a VDJ recombination model fitted to out-of-frame rearrangements, and those results were checked against IGoR. In a later analysis, TCR-TCR, TCR-HLA and TCR-CMV co-occurrence was scored with hypergeometric tests, and a repertoire-size bias correction was applied to TCR pairs. A later analysis estimated false discovery rates by permuting HLA or CMV assignments 20 times. In a later analysis, co-occurring TCRs were grouped using DBSCAN, and TCRdist sequence similarity was added for clustering within HLA-allele-positive subsets. Co-occurrence clustering excluded repertoires with fewer than 30,000 or more than 120,000 public chains, plus five with anomalous nucleotide sharing. Imported from immuneACCESS, the table was reduced by TCRdb to in-frame sequences with V and J called. These copies leave out some clones; in studies compared against another copy, an unresolved V gene accounts for under half, and the cause of the remainder is not known. V and J calls and clone size are copied from that table; D and trimming were computed from the DNA. The sample has 75,000 to 100,000 clones on record, roughly 79% of them singletons. The ten largest clones take up 2.5% to 3.5% of the sample.

This sequence uses TRBV9 and TRBJ2-3; 10 middle bases align to TRBD2. Source material: PBMCs. This clonotype was obtained from a female donor in good health and CMV-seropositive. The CDR3 corresponds to CASTRGEAGGHDTQYF. The DNA sequence reads TGTGCCAGCACCCGGGGCGAAGCGGGGGGGCATGATACGCAGTATTTT.